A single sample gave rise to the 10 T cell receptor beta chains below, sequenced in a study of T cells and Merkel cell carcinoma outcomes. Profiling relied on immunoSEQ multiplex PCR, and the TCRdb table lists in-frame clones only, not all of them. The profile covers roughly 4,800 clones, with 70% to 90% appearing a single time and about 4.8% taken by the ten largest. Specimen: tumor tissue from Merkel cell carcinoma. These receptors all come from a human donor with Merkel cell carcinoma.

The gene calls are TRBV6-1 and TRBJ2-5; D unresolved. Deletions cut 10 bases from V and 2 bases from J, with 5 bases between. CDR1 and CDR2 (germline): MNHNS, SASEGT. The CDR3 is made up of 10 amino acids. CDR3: CAIDQETQYF. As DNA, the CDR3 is TGTGCCATCGATCAAGAGACCCAGTACTTC.

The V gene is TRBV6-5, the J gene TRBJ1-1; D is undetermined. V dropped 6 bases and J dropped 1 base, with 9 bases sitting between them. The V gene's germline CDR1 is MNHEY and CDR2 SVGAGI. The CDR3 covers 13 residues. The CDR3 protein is CASSPRGNTEAFF. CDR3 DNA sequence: TGTGCCAGCAGCCCCCGGGGGAACACTGAAGCTTTCTTT.

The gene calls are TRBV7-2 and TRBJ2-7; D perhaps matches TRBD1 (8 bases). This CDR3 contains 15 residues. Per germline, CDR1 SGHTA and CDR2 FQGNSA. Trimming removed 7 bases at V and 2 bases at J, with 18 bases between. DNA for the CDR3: TGTGCCAGCAACTCAGGGGGCGCGGGGGCCTACGAGCAGTACTTC. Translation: CASNSGGAGAYEQYF. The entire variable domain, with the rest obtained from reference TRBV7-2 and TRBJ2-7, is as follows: GAGVSQSPSNKVTEKGKDVELRCDPISGHTALYWYRQSLGQGLEFLIYFQGNSAPDKSGLPSDRFSAERTGGSVSTLTIQRTQQEDSAVYLCASNSGGAGAYEQYFGPGTRLTVT.

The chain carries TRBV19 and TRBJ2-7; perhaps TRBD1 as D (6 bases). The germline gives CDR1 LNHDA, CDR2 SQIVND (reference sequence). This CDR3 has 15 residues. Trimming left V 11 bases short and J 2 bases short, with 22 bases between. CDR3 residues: CALGAGAFTTYEQYF. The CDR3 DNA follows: TGTGCCCTGGGGGCAGGGGCCTTTACTACCTACGAGCAGTACTTC.

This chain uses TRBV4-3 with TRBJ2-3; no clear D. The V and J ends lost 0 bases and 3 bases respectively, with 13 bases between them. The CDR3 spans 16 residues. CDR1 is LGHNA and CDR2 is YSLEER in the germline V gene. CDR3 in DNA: TGCGCCAGCAGCCAAGATCGGAGTCAACCTACAGATACGCAGTATTTT. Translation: CASSQDRSQPTDTQYF.

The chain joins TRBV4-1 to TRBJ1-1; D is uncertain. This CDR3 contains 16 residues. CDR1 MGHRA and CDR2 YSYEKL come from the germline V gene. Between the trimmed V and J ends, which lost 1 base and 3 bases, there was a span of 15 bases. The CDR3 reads CASSQVEGSLDTEAFF. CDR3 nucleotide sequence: TGCGCCAGCAGCCAAGTAGAAGGGTCCTTGGACACTGAAGCTTTCTTT.

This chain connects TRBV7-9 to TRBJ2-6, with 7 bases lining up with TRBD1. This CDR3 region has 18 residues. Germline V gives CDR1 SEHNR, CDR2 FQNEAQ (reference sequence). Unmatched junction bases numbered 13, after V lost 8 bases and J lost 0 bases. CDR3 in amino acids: CASSEGQGVLSGANVLTF. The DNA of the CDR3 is TGTGCCAGCTCCGAAGGTCAGGGGGTCCTCTCTGGGGCCAACGTCCTGACTTTC.

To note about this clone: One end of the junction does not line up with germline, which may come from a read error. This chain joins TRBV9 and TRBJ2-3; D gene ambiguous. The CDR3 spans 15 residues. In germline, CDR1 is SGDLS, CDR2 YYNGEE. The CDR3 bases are TGTGCCAGCAGCTACGGGTCCGGCCGCACAGCTACGCAGTATTTT. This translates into CASSYGSGRTATQYF.

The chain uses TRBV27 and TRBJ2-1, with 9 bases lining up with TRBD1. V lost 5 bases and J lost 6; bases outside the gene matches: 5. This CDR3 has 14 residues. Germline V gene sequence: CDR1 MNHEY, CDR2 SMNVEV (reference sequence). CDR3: CASSPPGQGNEQFF. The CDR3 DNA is TGTGCCAGCAGTCCCCCGGGACAGGGCAATGAGCAGTTCTTC.

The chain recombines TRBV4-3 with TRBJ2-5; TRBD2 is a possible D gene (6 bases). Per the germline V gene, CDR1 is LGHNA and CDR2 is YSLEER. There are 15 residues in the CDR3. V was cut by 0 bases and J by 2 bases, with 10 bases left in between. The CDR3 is CASSQDLGGQETQYF. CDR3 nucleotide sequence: TGCGCCAGCAGCCAAGATCTGGGGGGACAAGAGACCCAGTACTTC.